The table lists the clone carrying this T cell receptor (beta chain) with a count of one. Its antigen is unknown. The source of the sample is a study of cytomegalovirus exposure and HLA in healthy donors. Study observations and caveats: Most observed TCR sequences were rare, whereas some public TCRs were detected in many donors. The authors later linked a missense DCLRE1C variant to TCR beta V- and J-gene trimming. A later analysis linked more than 15,000 TCR beta sequences to HLA alleles at 0.05 false discovery rate.

The study ran its PCR with 60 Vbeta and 13 Jbeta primers. Produced via immunoSEQ multiplex PCR; TCRdb's table is partial and in-frame only. The sample carries more than 85,000 clones, 60% to 85% recorded once. With 9 bases removed from V and 2 bases from J, the gap between germline ends came to 17 bases. The germline V gene encodes CDR1 WNHNN and CDR2 SYGVQD (reference sequence). This CDR3 region has 15 residues. J is TRBJ1-5 and V is TRBV10-1; D not certain. The TCR originated in a male donor in good health and CMV-seronegative. Input material: PBMCs. The CDR3 loop is CARRPDPERNQPQHF. In DNA, the CDR3 is TGCGCCAGGAGGCCAGACCCGGAGCGCAATCAGCCCCAGCATTTT.